The present T cell receptor (beta chain) was sequenced within a study of cytomegalovirus exposure and HLA in healthy donors. PCR employed 60 Vbeta and 13 Jbeta primers. TCRdb's copy holds only in-frame clones and misses some; the assay was immunoSEQ multiplex PCR. Of about 160,000 clones listed, 79% are singletons. With 2 bases clipped from V and 3 bases from J, the junction kept 5 bases outside the gene matches. CDR1 is SGHRS, CDR2 YFSETQ, per germline. This CDR3 spans 17 amino acids. The sequenced sample was PBMCs. This chain connects TRBV5-1 to TRBJ2-1; TRBD2 matches 13 bases. The TCR originated in a middle-aged man in good health and CMV-seropositive. This CDR3 is CASSLKLAGGIYNEQFF. CDR3 in DNA: TGCGCCAGCAGCTTAAAACTAGCGGGAGGGATCTACAATGAGCAGTTCTTC.